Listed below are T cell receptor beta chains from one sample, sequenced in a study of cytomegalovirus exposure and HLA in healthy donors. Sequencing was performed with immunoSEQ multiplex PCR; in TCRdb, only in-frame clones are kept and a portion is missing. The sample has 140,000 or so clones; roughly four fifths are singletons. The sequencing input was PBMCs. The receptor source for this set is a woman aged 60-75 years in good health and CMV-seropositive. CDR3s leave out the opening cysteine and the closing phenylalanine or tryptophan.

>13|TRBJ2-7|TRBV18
ASRPRDRGTYEQY
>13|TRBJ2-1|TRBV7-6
ASSQDREWSNEQF
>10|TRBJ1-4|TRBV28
ASSLFDKLLF
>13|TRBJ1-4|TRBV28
ASSLEPPLREKLF
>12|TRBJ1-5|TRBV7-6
ASSLGANNQPQH
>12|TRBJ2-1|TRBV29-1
SVLSGRTWNEQF
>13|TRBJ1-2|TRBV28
ASSLLRDRVFGYT
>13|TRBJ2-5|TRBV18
ASSPTGQIQETQY
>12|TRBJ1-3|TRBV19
ASSRGNSGNTIY
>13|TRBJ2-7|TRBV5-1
ASSFRLAGGGEQY
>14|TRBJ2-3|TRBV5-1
ASSLDGGAPTDTQY
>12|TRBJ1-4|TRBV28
ASSLRRQNEKLF
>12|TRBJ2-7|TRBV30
AWRSSGLIYEQY
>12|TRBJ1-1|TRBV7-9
ASSSPDRATEAF
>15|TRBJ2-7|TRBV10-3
AISEIKTGGHVGEQY
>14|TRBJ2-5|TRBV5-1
ASSLGLAGVEETQY
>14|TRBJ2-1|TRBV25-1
ASSEPFGQGYNEQF
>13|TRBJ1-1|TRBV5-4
ASSLVPRGDTEAF
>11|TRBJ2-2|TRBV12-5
ASGLAPVGELF
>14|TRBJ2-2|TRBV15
ATSSGTSGLRGELF
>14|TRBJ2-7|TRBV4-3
ASSQTSGRIGYEQY
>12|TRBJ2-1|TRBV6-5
ASSYPGTSNEQF
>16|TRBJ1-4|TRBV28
ASSLYPVGGGGNEKLF
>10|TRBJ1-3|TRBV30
AETGNGNTIY
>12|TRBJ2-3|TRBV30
AWSVGGGSNTQY
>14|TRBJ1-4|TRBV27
ARQFTAGGRNEKLF
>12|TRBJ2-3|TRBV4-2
ASSQVRETDTQY
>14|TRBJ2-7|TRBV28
ASSLPLTGRAYEQY
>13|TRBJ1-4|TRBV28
AGGDIASTNEKLF
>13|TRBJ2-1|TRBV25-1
ASSEVQATYNEQF
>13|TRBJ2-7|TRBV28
ASSSLARGRVEQY
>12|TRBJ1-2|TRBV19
ASSIPQGAGGYT
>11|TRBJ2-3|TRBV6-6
ASSAGEADTQY
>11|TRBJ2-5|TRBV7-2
ASSLTGIETQY
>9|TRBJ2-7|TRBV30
AWSSGTEQY
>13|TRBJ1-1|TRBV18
ASSPPKGPNTEAF
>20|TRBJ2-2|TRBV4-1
ASSQTDFEVWASGLNTGELF
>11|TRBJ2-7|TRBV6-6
ASSYSIYYEQY
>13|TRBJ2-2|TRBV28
ASSLIGQTSGELF
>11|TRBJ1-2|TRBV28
ASRSRVVFGYT
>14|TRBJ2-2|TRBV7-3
ASSLNGRASAGELF
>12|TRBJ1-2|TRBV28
ASRGQGWNYGYT
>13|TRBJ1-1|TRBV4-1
ASSRTGQVNTEAF
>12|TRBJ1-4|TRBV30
AWSFQGVGEKLF
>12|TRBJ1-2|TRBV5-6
ASSSRGQALGYT
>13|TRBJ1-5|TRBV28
ASSRQGVSNQPQH
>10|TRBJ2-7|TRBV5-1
ASSSDSHEQY
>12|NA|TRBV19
ASSVLSTGYEQY